The clone carrying this T cell receptor beta chain was found once. Its target is unknown. This specimen comes from a study of cytomegalovirus exposure and HLA in healthy donors. This PCR relied on a set of 60 Vbeta primers and 13 Jbeta primers. TCRdb keeps only in-frame clones here, not all; method: immunoSEQ multiplex PCR. The sample yields about 150,000 clones, around 77% seen once. General observations from the study: A later analysis found common viral pathogens apparently linked to several of the most significant clusters. In a later analysis, TCR beta V- and J-gene trimming showed a link to a missense DCLRE1C variant.

Specimen: PBMCs. This clonotype was sampled from a woman aged 45 to 65 in good health and CMV-seropositive.

The CDR3 region has the DNA TGTGCCAGCAGTTCGGCAGGTTCATATCAGCCCCAGCATTTT. It is translated as CASSSAGSYQPQHF. The rearrangement uses TRBV28 and TRBJ1-5; no firm D call. Germline assignment: CDR1 MDHEN and CDR2 SYDVKM. The CDR3 has 14 amino acids. Trimming took off 4 bases at V and 5 bases at J, with 12 bases between the two ends.